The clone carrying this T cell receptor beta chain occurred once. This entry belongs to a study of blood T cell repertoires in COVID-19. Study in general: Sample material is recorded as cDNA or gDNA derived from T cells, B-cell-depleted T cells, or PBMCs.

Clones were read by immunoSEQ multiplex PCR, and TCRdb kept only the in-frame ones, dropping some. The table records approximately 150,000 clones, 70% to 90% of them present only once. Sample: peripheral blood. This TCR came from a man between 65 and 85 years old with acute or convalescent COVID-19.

CDR3 sequence reads: CASFSPYADTIYF. The CDR3 DNA reads as TGTGCCAGCTTCTCCCCCTATGCGGACACCATATATTTT. The chain recombines TRBV18 with TRBJ1-3, with no clear D. The CDR3 loop spans 13 amino acids. The V end lost 7 bases, the J end lost 8 bases, and 15 bases lay between the germline ends. The germline V gene encodes CDR1 KGHSH and CDR2 LQKENI.